This T cell receptor (beta chain) is from a study of T cells and Merkel cell carcinoma outcomes. Study conclusions and caveats: Reportedly, T-cell repertoire with density predicts Merkel cell carcinoma outcomes.

V lost 0 bases and J 2 bases, leaving 11 bases between the germline ends. CDR3 length: 16 amino acids. The germline gives CDR1 SGHTA, CDR2 FQGNSA. To note about this clone: Its matching antigen is unknown.

Measured with immunoSEQ multiplex PCR; TCRdb has only the in-frame clones, and not every one. This sample has 7,000 to 10,000 clones; 80% to 90% occur once, and the top ten carry about 2.2%. This clonotype was obtained from a human donor with Merkel cell carcinoma. The rearrangement uses TRBV7-2 and TRBJ2-1, with D possibly being TRBD2 (5 bases). Sample: tumor tissue from Merkel cell carcinoma. CDR3 residues: CASSLAAGFPYNEQFF. The CDR3 nucleotides are TGTGCCAGCAGCTTAGCTGCGGGTTTCCCCTACAATGAGCAGTTCTTC.